The 16 T cell receptor beta chains presented below share a single source sample, sequenced in a study of T cell repertoires and leukemia-associated antigens. The antigens for these receptors are not known. TCRdb independently ran MiXCR on the 5' RACE reads; one entry per CDR3 protein. The sample consists of 11,000 to 15,000 distinct CDR3 sequences, 30% to 45% of them appearing once. Sequences were obtained from CD3+ T cells sorted from blood and cultured. The source of these receptors is a female donor in good health.

This clonotype was observed many times. The gene calls are TRBV20-1 and TRBJ2-7; 7 nucleotides match TRBD1. The CDR3 consists of 14 residues. Germline lookup yields CDR1 DFQATT and CDR2 SNEGSKA (reference sequence). Germline trimming cut 6 bases from V and 2 bases from J; bases unmatched to any gene: 10. The CDR3 DNA reads TGCAGTGCGGATCCCGGGACAGAGGCCTACGAGCAGTACTTC. Its translation is CSADPGTEAYEQYF.

The rearrangement joins TRBV20-1 to TRBJ2-1; TRBD2 aligns across 11 bases. Germline lookup yields CDR1 DFQATT and CDR2 SNEGSKA (reference sequence). V was pared by 8 bases and J by 7 bases, with 13 bases of the junction left unmatched. This CDR3 spans 15 amino acids. Here the CDR3 reads CSPTNRLAGQNEQFF. The CDR3 DNA reads as TGCAGTCCGACGAACAGACTAGCGGGGCAAAATGAGCAGTTCTTC.

In the case of this clonotype: Relative to the germline gene, one junction end is altered; a read error may explain this. The chain has TRBV29-1 and TRBJ2-7; 7 positions match TRBD2. This CDR3 region has 14 residues. The germline gives CDR1 SQVTM, CDR2 ANQGSEA. CDR3 DNA sequence: TGCAGTGTTGAAGTCGGTGGGAGGGCCTTCGGGCAGTACTTC. This encodes CSVEVGGRAFGQYF.

J is TRBJ2-1 and V is TRBV9, with TRBD2 as a possible D gene (6 bases). This CDR3 is 15 amino acids long. Germline loops: CDR1 SGDLS, CDR2 YYNGEE. Trimming took off 4 bases at V and 12 bases at J, with 23 bases between the two ends. DNA for the CDR3: TGTGCCAGCAGCCCAGAAGGGAGGCCTAGAGATGGGCAGTTCTTC. Amino acids: CASSPEGRPRDGQFF.

The rearrangement uses TRBV7-2 and TRBJ1-5; no reliable D call. CDR1 SGHTA and CDR2 FQGNSA come from the germline V gene. V was pared by 5 bases and J by 5 bases, with 22 bases between. The CDR3 contains 17 residues. CDR3 region: CASSGPVAGGEDQPQHF. The CDR3 DNA reads TGTGCCAGCAGCGGACCCGTAGCGGGAGGCGAAGATCAGCCCCAGCATTTT. The whole variable domain, filled in from reference TRBV7-2 and TRBJ1-5, reads GAGVSQSPSNKVTEKGKDVELRCDPISGHTALYWYRQSLGQGLEFLIYFQGNSAPDKSGLPSDRFSAERTGGSVSTLTIQRTQQEDSAVYLCASSGPVAGGEDQPQHFGDGTRLSIL.

This clonotype has only a few counts. The V and J genes are TRBV9 and TRBJ2-7, with D possibly TRBD2 on 6 matching bases. CDR1 is SGDLS, CDR2 YYNGEE, per germline. CDR3 size: 15 residues. Trimming stripped 0 bases from V and 2 bases from J, with 12 bases between. The CDR3 DNA is TGTGCCAGCAGCGTAGGGCCAGGGAGGACCTACGAGCAGTACTTC. This translates into CASSVGPGRTYEQYF.

The chain is built from TRBV4-1 and TRBJ1-1; D ambiguous. V lost 0 bases and J 0 bases, leaving 17 bases between the germline ends. Germline assignment: CDR1 MGHRA and CDR2 YSYEKL. CDR3 length: 18 amino acids. DNA of the CDR3: TGCGCCAGCAGCCAAGACCCGAAGCGTCTCGTGGTGAACACTGAAGCTTTCTTT. This sequence encodes CASSQDPKRLVVNTEAFF.

The rearrangement uses TRBV18 and TRBJ2-1, with no clear D. Trimming stripped 3 bases from V and 6 bases from J, with 12 bases between. The CDR3 extends over 14 amino acids. Germline-derived CDR1 and CDR2 are KGHSH and LQKENI. CDR3 amino acids: CASSPFGSSNEQFF. The CDR3 bases are TGTGCCAGCTCACCTTTCGGGTCTAGCAATGAGCAGTTCTTC.

The chain carries TRBV29-1 and TRBJ1-1; D uncertain. CDR1 SQVTM and CDR2 ANQGSEA come from the germline V gene. V was shortened by 8 bases and J by 4 bases, with 11 bases between the two germline ends. The CDR3 is made up of 11 amino acids. The CDR3 nucleotides read TGCAGCTACCGGGCCTCCACTGAAGCTTTCTTT. Its translation: CSYRASTEAFF. Complete variable domain (other parts from reference TRBV29-1 and TRBJ1-1): SAVISQKPSRDICQRGTSLTIQCQVDSQVTMMFWYRQQPGQSLTLIATANQGSEATYESGFVIDKFPISRPNLTFSTLTVSNMSPEDSSIYLCSYRASTEAFFGQGTRLTVV.

This clonotype was seen more than once but under ten times. The chain couples TRBV24-1 to TRBJ2-5; D is ambiguous. The CDR3 loop spans 12 amino acids. V was cut by 4 bases and J by 3 bases, with 5 bases left in between. The V gene's germline CDR1 is KGHDR and CDR2 SFDVKD. The CDR3 sequence: CATSDEKETQYF. The DNA of the CDR3 is TGTGCCACCAGTGACGAGAAAGAGACCCAGTACTTC.

On this clonotype itself: The DNA is omitted, as the CDR3 cannot be located on it reliably, and the CDR3 follows TCRdb's listing. The chain uses TRBV6-1 and TRBJ1-1. CDR1 is MNHNS, CDR2 SASEGT, per germline. Ends included, the CDR3 has 11 residues. This CDR3 is CASSVGRGSFF.

The chain recombines TRBV29-1 with TRBJ1-2; no clear D gene. With 7 bases removed from V and 5 bases from J, the gap between germline ends came to 17 bases. Germline-derived CDR1 and CDR2 are SQVTM and ANQGSEA. The CDR3 loop spans 13 amino acids. CDR3 DNA sequence: TGCAGCGGGGTCAGACTTGGAGGGTATGGCTACACCTTC. Translating gives CSGVRLGGYGYTF.

On this clonotype itself: Likely a read error: the CDR3 ends without its conserved phenylalanine or tryptophan. This sequence joins TRBV12-3 or TRBV12-4 and TRBJ2-5, with TRBD1 matching over 7 bases. This CDR3 spans 17 amino acids. The CDR3 DNA follows: TGTGCCGGCAGTCCCAGGACAGGCGGCGGGTTATTGGAGACCCAGTACCTC. This encodes CAGSPRTGGGLLETQYL.

At least ten counts were recorded for this clonotype. The J gene is TRBJ2-3, the V gene TRBV7-2; 8 positions match TRBD2. This CDR3 comprises 17 residues. The V gene's germline CDR1 is SGHTA and CDR2 FQGNSA. With 1 base clipped from V and 9 bases from J, the junction kept 15 bases outside the gene matches. This chain's CDR3 is CASSLGVGGRPSWTQYF. Here the CDR3 DNA reads TGTGCCAGCAGCTTAGGGGTTGGCGGGAGGCCCAGTTGGACGCAGTATTTT.

The chain links TRBV25-1 to TRBJ2-1; possible D gene TRBD2, 6 bases. The CDR3 contains 14 residues. CDR1 MGHDK and CDR2 SYGVNS come from the germline V gene. Trimming removed 5 bases from V and 3 bases from J, with 11 bases in between. The CDR3 protein is CASSPPGGYNEQFF. CDR3 bases: TGTGCCAGCAGTCCCCCCGGGGGCTACAATGAGCAGTTCTTC. Based on the CDR3 plus reference TRBV25-1 and TRBJ2-1, the full variable domain is EADIYQTPRYLVIGTGKKITLECSQTMGHDKMYWYQQDPGMELHLIHYSYGVNSTEKGDLSSESTVSRIRTEHFPLTLESARPSHTSQYLCASSPPGGYNEQFFGPGTRLTVL.

This clonotype was seen just once. The missing conserved phenylalanine or tryptophan at the end of this CDR3 makes a read error likely. The chain combines TRBV11-2 with TRBJ1-5; D is undetermined. Germline values: CDR1 SGHAT, CDR2 FQNNGV. The CDR3 length is 13 residues. The CDR3 region is CAGSLASNQPQHS. CDR3 bases: TGTGCCGGCAGCTTAGCCAGCAATCAGCCCCAGCATTCT.